The rows below give T cell receptor beta chains drawn from one sample of a study of T cell responses to AZD1222 COVID-19 vaccine. Method: immunoSEQ multiplex PCR; TCRdb's copy keeps in-frame clones and lacks some. The sample contains about 100,000 clones, roughly 89% of which appear only once. Sequences were derived from peripheral blood, sampled on day 0 of AZD1222 vaccination. These receptor sequences come from an adult in good health. CDR3s include the opening cysteine and the closing phenylalanine or tryptophan. D genes are given only for firm matches. A clone size is listed for some rows: how often the clone was seen (once, few, many), or a class if it is expanded.

d_gene	v_gene	j_gene	abundance	CDR3nt	CDR3aa
TRBD1	TRBV5-1	TRBJ1-5	once	TGCGCCAGCAGCTTGACGACAGGGGAGCAGCCCCAGCATTTT	CASSLTTGEQPQHF
TRBD1	TRBV9	TRBJ1-2	-	TGTGCCAGCAGCGCCCGGGACAGCCCCAACTATGGCTACACCTTC	CASSARDSPNYGYTF
-	TRBV20-1	TRBJ2-1	-	TGCAGTGCTAGTCTCCGTATTCTATTCGGGGAGCAGTTCTTC	CSASLRILFGEQFF
TRBD1	TRBV5-1	TRBJ1-2	-	TGCGCCAGCAGCCCCGGGGACAGACAAGCCGGACACTACACCTTC	CASSPGDRQAGHYTF
TRBD1	TRBV7-8	TRBJ1-4	-	TGTGCCAGCAGCCCAAGGGCGGGACAGGGTAATGAAAAACTGTTTTTT	CASSPRAGQGNEKLFF
-	TRBV7-9	TRBJ1-1	-	TGTGCCAGCAGCTTGTTCGTGAACACTGAAGCTTTCTTT	CASSLFVNTEAFF
-	TRBV7-8	TRBJ1-2	once	TGTGCCAGCAGCGTGGGAGTCTATGGCTACACCTTC	CASSVGVYGYTF
-	TRBV7-2	TRBJ1-5	-	TGTGCCAGCAGCCATCGTGGGGGCTGGGGCAATCAGCCCCAGCATTTT	CASSHRGGWGNQPQHF
-	TRBV7-8	TRBJ1-1	-	TGTGCCAGCAGCCTGGGCGTCGCTGAAGCTTTCTTT	CASSLGVAEAFF
TRBD2	TRBV18	TRBJ2-1	-	TGTGCCAGCTCACCGACGGGGGGATTGTACAATGAGCAGTTCTTC	CASSPTGGLYNEQFF
-	TRBV19	TRBJ2-3	once	TGTGCCAGTAGTCCCGTTACGAGGGATGGGACAGATACGCAGTATTTT	CASSPVTRDGTDTQYF
-	TRBV5-7	TRBJ2-7	-	TGTGCCAGCAGCCCTCGGGACCGACGTTCCCACGAGCAGTACTTC	CASSPRDRRSHEQYF
TRBD2	TRBV5-4	TRBJ2-1	-	TGTGCCAGCAGCCGGACTAGCGAGCAGTTCTTC	CASSRTSEQFF
TRBD2	TRBV28	TRBJ2-3	-	TGTGCCAGCAGTTTTCTGGTCCCTTTAGCGGGGGGGAAGACAGATACGCAGTATTTT	CASSFLVPLAGGKTDTQYF
-	TRBV7-2	TRBJ1-4	-	TGTGCCAGCAGCCCGTCTGTCGGGAATGAAAAACTGTTTTTT	CASSPSVGNEKLFF
TRBD1	TRBV13	TRBJ1-1	-	TGTGCCAGCAGCTTCCACAGGGGAGCTGAAGCTTTCTTT	CASSFHRGAEAFF
-	TRBV9	TRBJ2-2	-	TGTGCCAGCAGCGTAGGCACGAACACCGGGGAGCTGTTTTTT	CASSVGTNTGELFF
-	TRBV5-4	TRBJ1-2	-	TGTGCCAGCAGGACCGGGACGGTTAACTATGGCTACACCTTC	CASRTGTVNYGYTF
-	TRBV12-3/TRBV12-4	TRBJ2-7	-	TGTGCCAGCAGTTTACCCGGAACCTACGAGCAGTACTTC	CASSLPGTYEQYF
-	TRBV21-1	TRBJ2-1	-	TGTGCCAGCAGCAAAGAGGAAGGCAGGGGCTACAATGAGCAGTTCTTC	CASSKEEGRGYNEQFF
TRBD1	TRBV2	TRBJ2-2	once	TGTGCCAGCAGTGAAGCGAGACAGGGATCCGGGGAGCTGTTTTTT	CASSEARQGSGELFF
TRBD2	TRBV6-1	TRBJ2-3	-	TGTGCCAGCAGTGCTTTAGCGGGGGGGAGCACAGATACGCAGTATTTT	CASSALAGGSTDTQYF